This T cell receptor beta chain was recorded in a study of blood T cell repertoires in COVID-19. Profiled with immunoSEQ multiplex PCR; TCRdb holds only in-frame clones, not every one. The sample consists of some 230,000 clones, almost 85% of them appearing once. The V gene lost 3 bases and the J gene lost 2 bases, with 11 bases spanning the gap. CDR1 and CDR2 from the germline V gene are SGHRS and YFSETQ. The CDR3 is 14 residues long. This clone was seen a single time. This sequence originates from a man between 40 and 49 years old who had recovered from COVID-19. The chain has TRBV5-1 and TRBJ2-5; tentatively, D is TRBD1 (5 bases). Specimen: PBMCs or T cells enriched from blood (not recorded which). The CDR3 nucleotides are TGCGCCAGCAGCTCTGACAGCTTACAAGAGACCCAGTACTTC. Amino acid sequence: CASSSDSLQETQYF.